These 3 T cell receptor beta chains were sequenced from one sample in a study of blood T cell repertoires in COVID-19. Only in-frame clones appear in the TCRdb table, and some are missing; sequencing was by immunoSEQ multiplex PCR. The table lists 200,000 or so clones, 70% to 90% of them singletons, with over 2.5% in the top ten. Input material: peripheral blood. The receptor set was obtained from a man in his 60s with acute or convalescent COVID-19.

The V gene is TRBV27, the J gene TRBJ2-7; 9 positions agree with TRBD1. The CDR3 loop spans 12 amino acids. V lost 6 bases, J lost 6 bases, and 3 bases stayed unmatched. The germline V gene has CDR1 MNHEY and CDR2 SMNVEV (reference sequence). The CDR3 sequence: CASSNRGPEQYF. CDR3 DNA: TGTGCCAGCAGCAACAGGGGGCCCGAGCAGTACTTC.

V and J are TRBV5-6 and TRBJ1-2; 10 nucleotides agree with TRBD1. Germline CDR1 and CDR2: SGHDT and YYEEEE. The junction had 2 bases not matched to a gene; V was cut back by 4 bases and J by 5 bases. The CDR3 is made up of 13 amino acids. In DNA, the CDR3 is TGTGCCAGCAGCCCGGGACAGGGGTATGGCTACACCTTC. This gives the protein CASSPGQGYGYTF.

The gene calls are TRBV30 and TRBJ1-2; D not certain. The CDR3 covers 13 residues. Germline V gives CDR1 GTSNPN, CDR2 SVGIG (reference sequence). V was pared by 7 bases and J by 3 bases, with 15 bases between. As DNA, the CDR3 is TGTGCCTTGAAGGAGCCATGGGACTATGGCTACACCTTC. Protein: CALKEPWDYGYTF. The whole variable domain, filled in from reference TRBV30 and TRBJ1-2, reads SQTIHQWPATLVQPVGSPLSLECTVEGTSNPNLYWYRQAAGRGLQLLFYSVGIGQISSEVPQNLSASRPQDRQFILSSKKLLLSDSGFYLCALKEPWDYGYTFGSGTRLTVV.